In its sample, the clone carrying this T cell receptor (beta chain) was seen many times. The source of the sample is a study of Graves' ophthalmopathy and Graves' hyperthyroidism. The authors amplified TCR beta CDR3 regions, and they did so from RNA transcripts for repertoire sequencing. HTBI primers served in a first-round RT-PCR, which a second-round multiplex PCR followed. TCRdb used MiXCR to reprocess the multiplex PCR reads, holding one entry per CDR3 protein. The sample has some 390,000 distinct CDR3 sequences, around 18% seen once. The CDR3 is 15 amino acids. Looked up from germline, CDR1 is MNHNS and CDR2 is SASEGT. V was shortened by 4 bases and J by 0 bases, with 10 bases between the two germline ends. Physicians reached a diagnosis by relying on clinical symptoms, serum thyroxine, TRAb, thyroid ultrasound and orbital computed tomography.

The sample comprised peripheral blood. The sequence was collected from a woman in her late teens or twenties with Graves' ophthalmopathy. The V and J genes are TRBV6-1 and TRBJ1-3; D gene ambiguous. The CDR3 region is CASSAGIYSGNTIYF. Written as DNA, the CDR3 is TGTGCCAGCAGTGCTGGGATCTACTCTGGAAACACCATATATTTT.